Below are 5 T cell receptor beta chains sequenced from a single sample in a study of CD8+CD57+ T cells in acquired aplastic anemia. According to the study, genomic DNA was the template for TCR beta VDJ and CDR3 profiling. TCRdb reanalysed the reads using MiXCR and keeps one entry per CDR3 protein. The repertoire includes 150,000 to 200,000 distinct CDR3 sequences, about 50% of them detected once, and around 13% sits in the top ten. Patients sequenced had flow cytometry evidence of CD8+CD57+ cell expansion. The sample consisted of sorted CD4+, CD8+, or CD8+CD57+ T cells (not recorded which) from PBMCs. The receptor source for this set is a human donor with aplastic anemia.

This clonotype has more than one count but fewer than ten. The rearrangement joins TRBV20-1 to TRBJ1-2; D gene uncertain. CDR1 and CDR2 (germline): DFQATT, SNEGSKA (reference sequence). Trimming shortened V by 0 bases and J by 10 bases, and 9 bases separated the two germline ends. The CDR3 extends over 11 amino acids. This CDR3 is CSARDLGYYTF. DNA of the CDR3: TGCAGTGCTAGAGATCTTGGGTACTACACCTTC.

The chain recombines TRBV14 with TRBJ1-2, with a possible D match to TRBD1 (6 bases). The germline V gene has CDR1 SGHDN and CDR2 FVKESK. The ends were cut back, 1 base at V and 5 bases at J, with 11 bases in the middle. The CDR3 contains 14 residues. The CDR3 loop reads CASSQGAGAYGYTF. CDR3 DNA: TGTGCCAGCAGCCAAGGTGCAGGGGCATATGGCTACACCTTC.

This clonotype showed up just a few times. The J gene is TRBJ1-2, the V gene TRBV2; D is unresolved. Germline-derived CDR1 and CDR2 are SNHLY and FYNNEI. The CDR3 consists of 13 residues. V was cut by 2 bases and J by 4 bases, with 8 bases left in between. The CDR3 sequence: CASSERRAYGYTF. The DNA for the CDR3 is TGTGCCAGCAGTGAACGTAGGGCCTATGGCTACACCTTC.

V gene TRBV13 combines with J gene TRBJ1-1, with D unresolved. Germline values: CDR1 PRHDT, CDR2 FYEKMQ (reference sequence). This CDR3 comprises 15 residues. V lost 6 bases, J lost 4 bases, and 18 bases lay in between. The DNA of the CDR3 is TGTGCCAGCAGTACTCGGATCACCTCTCGCACTGAAGCTTTCTTT. The encoded protein is CASSTRITSRTEAFF.

The chain combines TRBV7-2 with TRBJ2-2, with D possibly called TRBD1 or TRBD2 (5 bases each). CDR3 length: 12 residues. Germline CDR1 reads SGHTA; CDR2 reads FQGNSA. V was shortened by 11 bases and J by 2 bases, with 9 bases between the two germline ends. The CDR3 coding sequence is TGTGCCGGGGGAGATAACACCGGGGAGCTGTTTTTT. Translating it yields CAGGDNTGELFF. Supplemented by reference TRBV7-2 and TRBJ2-2, the full variable domain reads GAGVSQSPSNKVTEKGKDVELRCDPISGHTALYWYRQSLGQGLEFLIYFQGNSAPDKSGLPSDRFSAERTGGSVSTLTIQRTQQEDSAVYLCAGGDNTGELFFGEGSRLTVL.